This T cell receptor (beta chain) was captured in a study of CD8 T cells in ankylosing spondylitis. Overall study results and limits: CD8+ cells made up the disease-linked clones, which were relatively rare in peripheral blood. Reportedly, disease-linked clones are significantly enriched in ankylosing spondylitis patients' matched synovial fluid.

MiXCR, run by TCRdb on the 5' RACE reads, gives a single entry per CDR3 protein. Of under 300,000 distinct CDR3 sequences listed, about 18% are singletons. CDR1 is LGHNA, CDR2 YSLEER, per germline. The CDR3 runs 17 residues. The J segment lost 7 bases and the V segment lost 2 bases, leaving 9 bases of the junction unmatched. This clonotype came up many times. What it binds is unknown. Material for sequencing was blood, either unsorted or a sorted T cell fraction (not recorded which). The receptor's source is a male donor with ankylosing spondylitis or in good health (not recorded which). The chain combines TRBV4-3 with TRBJ2-2; 11 nucleotides agree with TRBD1. The chain's CDR3 is CASSQWTGGEQDGELFF. The CDR3 nucleotides read TGCGCCAGCAGCCAATGGACAGGGGGCGAACAGGACGGGGAGCTGTTTTTT.